The 22 T cell receptor beta chains given below trace back to one sample, sequenced in a study of neoadjuvant nivolumab and ipilimumab in lung cancer. Using immunoSEQ multiplex PCR, the repertoire was profiled, and TCRdb retains in-frame clones only, with some absent. The sample lists around 4,500 clones, over 65% seen once, with around 3.3% in the top ten. The sample was normal lung tissue adjacent to the tumor, taken after neoadjuvant nivolumab, alone or with ipilimumab, at or shortly before surgery. The receptors stem from an adult with non-small cell lung cancer. Some clones in this sample may be carry-over from other donors' samples.

The chain carries TRBV27 and TRBJ2-2; TRBD1 or TRBD2 may be the D gene (7 bases each). Trimming took off 3 bases at V and 5 bases at J, with 16 bases between the two ends. Germline CDR1 is MNHEY and CDR2 is SMNVEV (reference sequence). This CDR3 is 16 amino acids long. Here the CDR3 reads CASSFQTGRVTGELFF. As DNA, the CDR3 is TGTGCCAGCAGTTTTCAGACAGGGAGGGTTACCGGGGAGCTGTTTTTT.

The rearrangement uses TRBV12-5 and TRBJ1-3; TRBD1 might be the D (5 bases). From germline, CDR1 is LGHNT and CDR2 FRNRAP. CDR3 length: 15 amino acids. V lost 7 bases, J lost 3 bases, and 16 bases lay in between. The CDR3, as DNA: TGTGCTAGTGCCAAACCCGGGACTGGTGGAAACACCATATATTTT. Translation: CASAKPGTGGNTIYF.

This clone was detected a few times. Other DNA sequences in this sample translate to the same CDR3. The gene calls are TRBV19 and TRBJ1-1; TRBD1 matches 9 bases. Germline V gene data show CDR1 as LNHDA and CDR2 as SQIVND (reference sequence). Losses at the gene ends were 5 bases for V and 8 bases for J; bases not matched to a gene: 9. The CDR3 is made up of 14 amino acids. CDR3 residues: CASSPGQGASEAFF. CDR3 nucleotides: TGTGCCAGTAGTCCGGGACAGGGAGCTTCAGAAGCTTTCTTT.

This rearrangement joins TRBV7-9 to TRBJ2-6; the D gene is possibly TRBD2 (5 bases). V lost 5 bases and J 0 bases, leaving 14 bases between the germline ends. CDR1 is SEHNR and CDR2 is FQNEAQ in the germline V gene (reference sequence). This CDR3 contains 17 residues. CDR3 loop: CASSPGGSASGANVLTF. The CDR3 DNA sequence: TGTGCCAGCAGCCCAGGAGGCAGCGCCTCTGGGGCCAACGTCCTGACTTTC.

This rearrangement joins TRBV5-1 to TRBJ1-1; 10 bases map to TRBD1. V trimming: 1 base; J trimming: 6 bases; junction bases outside the gene matches: 6. The CDR3 is 15 residues long. Germline V lookup: CDR1 SGHRS, CDR2 YFSETQ. CDR3 sequence: CASSLRTGGSPEAFF. For the CDR3, the DNA is TGCGCCAGCAGCTTGCGGACAGGGGGATCCCCTGAAGCTTTCTTT.

Here the CDR3 DNA reads TGTGCCAGCAGCTTAGAGACAGGGGGCGACTATGGCTACACCTTC. This sequence encodes CASSLETGGDYGYTF. The chain combines TRBV7-9 with TRBJ1-2, with 10 bases identical to TRBD1. This CDR3 is 15 amino acids long. Germline values: CDR1 SEHNR, CDR2 FQNEAQ (reference sequence). Unmatched junction bases numbered 2, after V lost 1 base and J lost 3 bases.

In its sample, this clone was seen a few times. The chain combines TRBV28 with TRBJ1-5; 10 bases match TRBD1. Germline V lookup: CDR1 MDHEN, CDR2 SYDVKM. The ends lost 6 bases at V and 4 bases at J; junction bases unmatched: 3. The CDR3 extends over 14 amino acids. As DNA, the CDR3 is TGTGCCAGCAGGGGACAGGGGCCAAATCAGCCCCAGCATTTT. It translates to CASRGQGPNQPQHF.

The J gene is TRBJ1-5, the V gene TRBV7-2; no definite D call. V dropped 5 bases and J dropped 2 bases, with 13 bases sitting between them. This CDR3 comprises 15 residues. CDR1 is SGHTA and CDR2 is FQGNSA in the germline V gene. The CDR3 bases are TGTGCCAGCAGCACCTATATATCGGGCAATCAGCCCCAGCATTTT. Amino acid sequence: CASSTYISGNQPQHF.

In DNA form, the CDR3 reads TGCGCCAGCAGCCAAGTGGGTAGCGGGGTATACAATGAGCAGTTCTTC. It codes for CASSQVGSGVYNEQFF. The rearrangement links TRBV4-3 to TRBJ2-1; TRBD2 matches at 8 bases. CDR3 length: 16 amino acids. J gave up 4 bases and V 1 base, and 6 bases lay outside the gene matches. Germline-derived CDR1 and CDR2 are LGHNA and YSLEER.

The rearrangement links TRBV5-1 to TRBJ2-5, with TRBD2 matching 8 bases. Germline V gives CDR1 SGHRS, CDR2 YFSETQ. This CDR3 comprises 14 residues. Losses at the gene ends were 5 bases for V and 4 bases for J; bases not matched to a gene: 7. The CDR3 loop is CASSVLAGGETQYF. CDR3 bases: TGCGCCAGCAGTGTCCTAGCGGGTGGAGAGACCCAGTACTTC.

The chain couples TRBV29-1 to TRBJ2-1; D remains ambiguous. The CDR3 totals 11 residues. Trimming cost V 0 bases and J 7 bases, with 4 bases left between them. Looked up from germline, CDR1 is SQVTM and CDR2 is ANQGSEA. The DNA for the CDR3 is TGCAGCGTTGAAGATAGGAATGAGCAGTTCTTC. This codes for CSVEDRNEQFF.

This clone was picked up one time. The V and J genes are TRBV27 and TRBJ2-7; the match to TRBD2 covers 11 bases. This CDR3 comprises 16 residues. Trimming cost V 7 bases and J 3 bases; bases outside gene matches: 11. Germline CDR1 is MNHEY and CDR2 is SMNVEV (reference sequence). The CDR3 DNA reads as TGTGCCAGCAACCCAATAGCGGGAGGGATTTTCTACGAGCAGTACTTC. Residues: CASNPIAGGIFYEQYF.

This clone was observed once. V and J are TRBV30 and TRBJ2-1; D gene unclear. V dropped 4 bases and J dropped 6 bases, with 10 bases sitting between them. Germline CDR1 is GTSNPN and CDR2 is SVGIG (reference sequence). CDR3 length equals 12 residues. CDR3 region: CAWKFICNEQFF. The CDR3 DNA is TGTGCCTGGAAGTTTATCTGCAATGAGCAGTTCTTC. Full variable domain (rest looked up from reference TRBV30 and TRBJ2-1): SQTIHQWPATLVQPVGSPLSLECTVEGTSNPNLYWYRQAAGRGLQLLFYSVGIGQISSEVPQNLSASRPQDRQFILSSKKLLLSDSGFYLCAWKFICNEQFFGPGTRLTVL.

The rearrangement joins TRBV4-1 to TRBJ2-3, with D possibly being TRBD2 (6 bases). This CDR3 spans 15 amino acids. Looked up from germline, CDR1 is MGHRA and CDR2 is YSYEKL. Trimming shortened V by 3 bases and J by 2 bases, and 12 bases separated the two germline ends. CDR3 protein: CASSHLAEITDTQYF. CDR3 DNA sequence: TGCGCCAGCAGCCATTTAGCGGAGATCACAGATACGCAGTATTTT.

This clone was recorded a few times. The chain joins TRBV7-9 to TRBJ2-5; D could derive from TRBD1 or TRBD2 (5 bases each). V was pared by 5 bases and J by 4 bases, with 14 bases between. In germline, CDR1 is SEHNR, CDR2 FQNEAQ (reference sequence). The CDR3 consists of 14 residues. CDR3 sequence reads: CASSQGVTGETQYF. CDR3 coding DNA: TGTGCCAGCAGCCAGGGAGTGACGGGAGAGACCCAGTACTTC. Full variable domain (missing parts from reference TRBV7-9 and TRBJ2-5): DTGVSQNPRHKITKRGQNVTFRCDPISEHNRLYWYRQTLGQGPEFLTYFQNEAQLEKSRLLSDRFSAERPKGSFSTLEIQRTEQGDSAMYLCASSQGVTGETQYFGPGTRLLVL.

The rearrangement joins TRBV19 to TRBJ1-5; D not certain. V was cut by 4 bases and J by 2 bases, with 12 bases left in between. CDR1 and CDR2 (germline): LNHDA, SQIVND (reference sequence). The CDR3 consists of 15 residues. CDR3 DNA: TGTGCCAGTAGTACATGGCCTGGGGGCAATCAGCCCCAGCATTTT. Its protein product is CASSTWPGGNQPQHF.

The chain recombines TRBV2 with TRBJ2-5; 10 nucleotides line up with TRBD2. Germline loops: CDR1 SNHLY, CDR2 FYNNEI. The CDR3 contains 13 residues. The V segment lost 6 bases and the J segment 3 bases; nucleotides outside the gene matches: 1. The CDR3 region is CASSGLAEETQYF. Here the CDR3 DNA reads TGTGCCAGCAGCGGACTAGCGGAAGAGACCCAGTACTTC.

This clone was seen more than once but under ten times. The rearrangement joins TRBV2 to TRBJ2-1, with 12 bases identical to TRBD2. The CDR3 sequence is 18 residues long. V lost 2 bases to trimming and J lost 6 bases; unmatched junction nucleotides: 11. Germline CDR1 is SNHLY and CDR2 is FYNNEI. CDR3 sequence: CASSEFGLAGRGGNEQFF. Here the CDR3 DNA reads TGTGCCAGCAGTGAATTTGGACTAGCGGGAAGGGGGGGCAATGAGCAGTTCTTC.

This sequence joins TRBV9 and TRBJ1-3; D unclear. The CDR3 covers 16 residues. Looked up from germline, CDR1 is SGDLS and CDR2 is YYNGEE. Trimming left V 3 bases short and J 4 bases short, with 17 bases between. Here the CDR3 DNA reads TGTGCCAGCAGCGACACGGCGGGTGCCTTGGGAAACACCATATATTTT. This translates into CASSDTAGALGNTIYF. Supplemented by reference TRBV9 and TRBJ1-3, the full variable domain reads DSGVTQTPKHLITATGQRVTLRCSPRSGDLSVYWYQQSLDQGLQFLIQYYNGEERAKGNILERFSAQQFPDLHSELNLSSLELGDSALYFCASSDTAGALGNTIYFGEGSWLTVV.

This chain uses TRBV10-3 with TRBJ1-1, with 8 bases matching TRBD1. V lost 3 bases, J lost 1 base, and 10 bases stayed unmatched. The length of the CDR3 is 17 residues. CDR1 is ENHRY, CDR2 SYGVKD, per germline. CDR3 nucleotide sequence: TGTGCCATCAGTGATAGTAACAGGGGGATTCGGAACACTGAAGCTTTCTTT. This codes for CAISDSNRGIRNTEAFF.

The chain has TRBV7-2 and TRBJ1-1, with 7 bases aligning to TRBD1. CDR3 length: 15 residues. The V and J ends lost 3 bases and 2 bases, in that order; junction bases with no gene match: 6. The V gene's germline CDR1 is SGHTA and CDR2 FQGNSA. CDR3 protein: CASSFHRGPNTEAFF. The CDR3 region has the DNA TGTGCCAGCAGCTTCCACAGGGGACCAAACACTGAAGCTTTCTTT.

The V gene is TRBV27, the J gene TRBJ2-7; TRBD1 is a possible D gene (5 bases). Trimming removed 2 bases at V and 5 bases at J, with 13 bases between. The V gene's germline CDR1 is MNHEY and CDR2 SMNVEV (reference sequence). The CDR3 spans 14 residues. CDR3 DNA sequence: TGTGCCAGCAGTTTACTTAGGGGAAGCGACGAGCAGTACTTC. Its translation: CASSLLRGSDEQYF.